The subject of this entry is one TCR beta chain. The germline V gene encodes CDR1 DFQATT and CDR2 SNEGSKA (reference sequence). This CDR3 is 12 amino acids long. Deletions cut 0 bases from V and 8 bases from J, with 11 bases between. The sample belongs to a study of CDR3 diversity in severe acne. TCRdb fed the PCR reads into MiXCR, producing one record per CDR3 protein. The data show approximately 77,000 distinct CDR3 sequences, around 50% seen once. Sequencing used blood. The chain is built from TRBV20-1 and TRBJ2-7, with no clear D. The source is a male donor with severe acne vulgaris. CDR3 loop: CSARDVGSKQYF. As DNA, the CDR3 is TGCAGTGCTAGAGACGTGGGGTCAAAGCAGTACTTC.